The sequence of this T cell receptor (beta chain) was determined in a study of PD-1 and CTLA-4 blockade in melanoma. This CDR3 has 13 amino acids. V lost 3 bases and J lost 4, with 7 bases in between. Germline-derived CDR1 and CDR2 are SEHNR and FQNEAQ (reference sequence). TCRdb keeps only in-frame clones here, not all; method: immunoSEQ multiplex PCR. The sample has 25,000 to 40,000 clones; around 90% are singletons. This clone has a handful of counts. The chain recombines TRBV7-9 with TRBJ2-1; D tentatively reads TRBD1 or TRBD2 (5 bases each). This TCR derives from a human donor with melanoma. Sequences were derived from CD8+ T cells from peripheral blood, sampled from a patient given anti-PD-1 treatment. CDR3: CASSLGPYNEQFF. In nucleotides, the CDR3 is TGTGCCAGCAGCTTGGGACCTTACAATGAGCAGTTCTTC.